The 28 T cell receptor beta chains in this list originate from one sample, sequenced in a study of beta chain features in type 1 diabetes. The isolated RNA, all of it, was reverse transcribed, so expressed TCRB transcripts were what got sequenced. The repertoire was sequenced with immunoSEQ multiplex PCR; TCRdb's copy has only in-frame clones and lacks some. The table has fewer than 200,000 clones, 10% to 13% seen once. Study-wide results and limits: TCRB CDR3s from Type 1 diabetes patients were moderately but significantly shorter in all four CD4+ subsets.

For these receptors, no antigen is known. The sequenced sample consisted of central memory CD4+ T cells from blood. Receptors were obtained from a man younger than 45 with type 1 diabetes.

This clone was recorded a few times. The rearrangement uses TRBV5-6 and TRBJ2-5; 11 bases match TRBD2. The germline CDR1 and CDR2 sequences are SGHDT and YYEEEE. With V trimmed by 0 bases and J by 6 bases, 4 bases remained unmatched. The CDR3 consists of 15 residues. CDR3 DNA: TGTGCCAGCAGCTTGGATAGCGGGAGGGCGAAGACCCAGTACTTC. Amino acid sequence: CASSLDSGRAKTQYF.

Only one count was recorded for this clone. The V gene is TRBV5-1, the J gene TRBJ2-2; 8 bases match TRBD2. The germline V gene has CDR1 SGHRS and CDR2 YFSETQ. This CDR3 region has 17 residues. V shed 0 bases and J 4 bases; nucleotides not matched to a gene: 8. This chain's CDR3 is CASSLVAGTTGTGELFF. CDR3 DNA sequence: TGCGCCAGCAGCTTGGTAGCGGGAACCACGGGCACCGGGGAGCTGTTTTTT.

V gene TRBV14 combines with J gene TRBJ1-1; 8 bases align to TRBD1. Germline V gene data show CDR1 as SGHDN and CDR2 as FVKESK. V lost 2 bases to trimming and J lost 1 base; unmatched junction nucleotides: 6. The CDR3 totals 16 residues. CDR3 in amino acids: CASSQKLGTGNTEAFF. The CDR3 region has the DNA TGTGCCAGCAGCCAAAAACTGGGGACAGGGAACACTGAAGCTTTCTTT.

This clone was seen more than once but under ten times. This chain connects TRBV11-2 to TRBJ2-5, with 8 bases identical to TRBD1. Trimming removed 3 bases from V and 4 bases from J; junction bases left unmatched: 1. The CDR3 covers 13 residues. Germline CDR1 SGHAT, CDR2 FQNNGV. The CDR3 protein is CASSFQGAETQYF. The CDR3 DNA reads as TGTGCCAGCAGCTTCCAGGGGGCAGAGACCCAGTACTTC.

This clone was seen a few times. The rearrangement joins TRBV18 to TRBJ2-5, with 7 bases fitting TRBD2. The CDR3 has 15 amino acids. Trimming cost V 3 bases and J 0 bases; bases outside gene matches: 4. Germline V gene lookup returns CDR1 KGHSH and CDR2 LQKENI. The CDR3 region has the DNA TGTGCCAGCTCACCTCTGGGGGGGTACCAAGAGACCCAGTACTTC. Its translation is CASSPLGGYQETQYF.

This clone was seen a few times. The chain joins TRBV7-3 to TRBJ2-6; the D is unclear. The ends were cut back, 2 bases at V and 0 bases at J, with 5 bases in the middle. Germline assignment: CDR1 SGHTA and CDR2 FQGTGA. This CDR3 is built from 15 residues. This CDR3 reads CASSLLSSGANVLTF. The CDR3 bases are TGTGCCAGCAGCTTACTTAGCTCTGGGGCCAACGTCCTGACTTTC.

This clone has a handful of counts. The J gene is TRBJ2-2, the V gene TRBV10-3; possible D gene TRBD2, 6 bases. Trimming stripped 8 bases from V and 2 bases from J, with 9 bases between. CDR1 is ENHRY, CDR2 SYGVKD, per germline. The CDR3 length is 13 residues. The CDR3 is CAIGTYNTGELFF. In DNA form, the CDR3 reads TGTGCCATCGGGACTTACAACACCGGGGAGCTGTTTTTT.

This clone was detected only a few times. The V and J genes are TRBV28 and TRBJ1-1, with D tentatively TRBD1 (6 bases). The germline gives CDR1 MDHEN, CDR2 SYDVKM. The CDR3 spans 14 residues. V was shortened by 4 bases and J by 3 bases, with 12 bases between the two germline ends. CDR3: CASSYRDTHTEAFF. The CDR3 DNA reads TGTGCCAGCAGTTATAGGGACACCCACACTGAAGCTTTCTTT.

The V call is TRBV27, the J call TRBJ1-1, with a weak D call TRBD1 (6 bases). The CDR3 contains 13 residues. V lost 8 bases to trimming and J lost 3 bases, with 13 bases between them. CDR1 MNHEY and CDR2 SMNVEV come from the germline V gene (reference sequence). The DNA for the CDR3 is TGTGCCAGCGGAAAGGGGGGGGACACTGAAGCTTTCTTT. Translation: CASGKGGDTEAFF.

The J gene is TRBJ2-3, the V gene TRBV5-1, with 7 bases lining up with TRBD1. This CDR3 region has 15 residues. The germline V gene encodes CDR1 SGHRS and CDR2 YFSETQ. Germline trimming cut 3 bases from V and 4 bases from J; bases unmatched to any gene: 8. CDR3 residues: CASSWGTEKSDTQYF. The CDR3 region has the DNA TGCGCCAGCAGCTGGGGGACAGAGAAATCAGATACGCAGTATTTT.

This clone has a handful of counts. The chain joins TRBV19 to TRBJ2-7; 7 bases map to TRBD2. V shed 8 bases, J shed 4 bases, and the junction held 11 bases outside the gene matches. CDR1 LNHDA and CDR2 SQIVND come from the germline V gene (reference sequence). CDR3 length: 14 residues. CDR3 residues: CASSSGIGGYEQYF. DNA of the CDR3: TGTGCCAGTTCTAGCGGAATAGGAGGGTACGAGCAGTACTTC.

This clone was seen more than once but under ten times. V usage is TRBV7-9 and J usage is TRBJ2-2; 7 bases are shared with TRBD2. The CDR3 totals 14 residues. From germline, CDR1 is SEHNR and CDR2 FQNEAQ (reference sequence). The V gene end was trimmed by 5 bases and the J gene end by 4 bases; junction bases not matched to a gene: 4. CDR3: CASSQLASTGELFF. Written as DNA, the CDR3 is TGTGCCAGCAGCCAACTAGCGTCCACCGGGGAGCTGTTTTTT.

The V gene is TRBV5-4, the J gene TRBJ2-5, with TRBD1 matching 8 bases. The CDR3 totals 15 residues. From germline, CDR1 is SGHNT and CDR2 YYREEE (reference sequence). V dropped 4 bases and J dropped 4; count of bases not matched to a gene: 9. The DNA of the CDR3 is TGTGCCAGCAGCCCTCAGGGGGCAAAAGCAGAGACCCAGTACTTC. Translated, it gives CASSPQGAKAETQYF.

This clone was seen only a few times. The V and J genes are TRBV28 and TRBJ2-6, with D possibly TRBD1 on 5 matching bases. V lost 5 bases and J 0 bases, leaving 11 bases between the germline ends. Germline CDR1 is MDHEN and CDR2 is SYDVKM. The CDR3 spans 16 residues. The CDR3 loop is CASSRETASGANVLTF. DNA of the CDR3: TGTGCCAGCAGTCGTGAGACAGCCTCTGGGGCCAACGTCCTGACTTTC.

This clone has ten or more counts. The rearrangement links TRBV7-2 to TRBJ2-2; 9 nucleotides match TRBD1. This CDR3 spans 15 amino acids. Germline lookup yields CDR1 SGHTA and CDR2 FQGNSA. V shed 6 bases and J 6 bases; nucleotides not matched to a gene: 8. CDR3 loop: CASRVTGGGSGELFF. In DNA, the CDR3 is TGTGCCAGCAGGGTTACAGGGGGCGGGTCCGGGGAGCTGTTTTTT.

V gene TRBV5-1 combines with J gene TRBJ2-1; D not certain. CDR1 and CDR2 from the germline V gene are SGHRS and YFSETQ. This CDR3 region has 12 residues. Trimming removed 4 bases at V and 8 bases at J, with 10 bases between. The CDR3 sequence is CASSLVGYEQFF. CDR3 DNA sequence: TGCGCCAGCAGCCTCGTGGGCTATGAGCAGTTCTTC.

This clone has just a few counts. V is TRBV27 and J is TRBJ1-2; 10 bases map to TRBD1. After removal of 4 bases from V and 5 bases from J, the junction contained 4 bases not matched to a gene. In germline, CDR1 is MNHEY, CDR2 SMNVEV (reference sequence). This CDR3 is 14 amino acids long. The CDR3 is CASSSPGQGYGYTF. The CDR3 region has the DNA TGTGCCAGCAGTTCCCCGGGACAGGGGTATGGCTACACCTTC.

The CDR3 spells CASRTSGFGDEQFF. The CDR3 DNA is TGCGCCAGCAGAACTAGCGGCTTTGGGGATGAGCAGTTCTTC. The chain is built from TRBV5-1 and TRBJ2-1; 8 bases are shared with TRBD2. The V gene's germline CDR1 is SGHRS and CDR2 YFSETQ. The V gene end was trimmed by 5 bases and the J gene end by 8 bases; junction bases not matched to a gene: 9. The CDR3 length is 14 residues.

The chain couples TRBV6-5 to TRBJ2-5, with 7 bases matching TRBD1. The germline CDR1 and CDR2 sequences are MNHEY and SVGAGI. This CDR3 spans 15 amino acids. Unmatched junction bases numbered 6, after V lost 5 bases and J lost 0 bases. The CDR3 spells CASSRDSQYQETQYF. The CDR3 coding sequence is TGTGCCAGCAGTCGGGACAGCCAGTACCAAGAGACCCAGTACTTC.

The table lists this clone with a few counts. V and J are TRBV7-2 and TRBJ2-1; perhaps TRBD2 as D (7 bases). Germline loops: CDR1 SGHTA, CDR2 FQGNSA. This CDR3 contains 12 residues. Trimming shortened V by 1 base and J by 12 bases, and 10 bases separated the two germline ends. In nucleotides, the CDR3 is TGTGCCAGCAGCTTAGACAGGGAGGGGCAGTTCTTC. It translates to CASSLDREGQFF.

This clone showed up just a few times. The conserved closing phenylalanine or tryptophan is absent in this CDR3, likely reflecting a read error. No DNA is shown, since the ends of the CDR3 on it are uncertain; the CDR3 is the one TCRdb lists. The V gene is TRBV29-1, the J gene TRBJ2-7; TRBD2, the D gene given by the table, was not confirmed from the DNA. The CDR3 is 9 residues long, ends included. Germline CDR1 is SQVTM and CDR2 is ANQGSEA. CDR3: CSGRRGPGT.

This clone showed up just a few times. V is TRBV9 and J is TRBJ2-5, with D tentatively TRBD2 (6 bases). The CDR3 is made up of 15 amino acids. Germline lookup yields CDR1 SGDLS and CDR2 YYNGEE. Trimming cost V 0 bases and J 4 bases, with 13 bases left between them. DNA for the CDR3: TGTGCCAGCAGCGTAGGGACGGGAGTATCAGAGACCCAGTACTTC. Residues: CASSVGTGVSETQYF.

The CDR3 sequence is CASSPQTGPRNTEAFF. In DNA form, the CDR3 reads TGTGCCAGCTCACCGCAGACAGGGCCCAGGAACACTGAAGCTTTCTTT. The genes are TRBV18 and TRBJ1-1; 7 nucleotides agree with TRBD1. V shed 3 bases and J 1 base; nucleotides not matched to a gene: 8. CDR1 is KGHSH, CDR2 LQKENI, per germline. The CDR3 is 16 residues long.

The rearrangement links TRBV30 to TRBJ2-2; the match to TRBD2 covers 7 bases. Losses at the gene ends were 4 bases for V and 5 bases for J; bases not matched to a gene: 7. This CDR3 region has 14 residues. Germline V gives CDR1 GTSNPN, CDR2 SVGIG (reference sequence). The CDR3 here is CAWKAGVATGELFF. In DNA form, the CDR3 reads TGTGCCTGGAAGGCGGGAGTGGCTACCGGGGAGCTGTTTTTT. The variable domain in full, with the rest retrieved from reference TRBV30 and TRBJ2-2, is SQTIHQWPATLVQPVGSPLSLECTVEGTSNPNLYWYRQAAGRGLQLLFYSVGIGQISSEVPQNLSASRPQDRQFILSSKKLLLSDSGFYLCAWKAGVATGELFFGEGSRLTVL.

The chain recombines TRBV9 with TRBJ2-7; TRBD1 is a possible D gene (5 bases). This CDR3 has 15 amino acids. Trimming removed 3 bases from V and 2 bases from J, with 15 bases in between. Germline-derived CDR1 and CDR2 are SGDLS and YYNGEE. The CDR3 is CASSATDIGAYEQYF. The CDR3 bases are TGTGCCAGCAGCGCTACGGACATTGGGGCCTACGAGCAGTACTTC.

This clone has only a few counts. This chain uses TRBV5-4 with TRBJ2-3; the match to TRBD2 covers 10 bases. Germline assignment: CDR1 SGHNT and CDR2 YYREEE (reference sequence). V was pared by 7 bases and J by 5 bases, with 4 bases of the junction left unmatched. This CDR3 is built from 13 residues. In nucleotides, the CDR3 is TGTGCCAGCGGACTAGCGGCCCGAGATACGCAGTATTTT. As protein: CASGLAARDTQYF.

The chain is built from TRBV4-2 and TRBJ1-4, with D maybe TRBD1 (6 bases). The CDR3 extends over 15 amino acids. CDR1 is LGHNA, CDR2 YNFKEQ, per germline. Trimming shortened V by 5 bases and J by 8 bases, and 18 bases separated the two germline ends. The CDR3 sequence is CASSKSQGNAEKLFF. The CDR3, as DNA: TGTGCCAGCAGCAAAAGCCAGGGGAACGCGGAAAAACTGTTTTTT.

A few counts support this clone. J is TRBJ2-1 and V is TRBV4-3; maybe TRBD2 (5 bases). The CDR3 is 16 residues long. From germline, CDR1 is LGHNA and CDR2 YSLEER. V dropped 0 bases and J dropped 5 bases, with 14 bases sitting between them. The CDR3 spells CASSQELRVRDNEQFF. The CDR3 region has the DNA TGCGCCAGCAGCCAAGAGCTGAGGGTTCGCGACAATGAGCAGTTCTTC.